This record concerns one T cell receptor (beta chain) sequence. Its matching antigen is unknown. TCRdb re-called the 5' RACE reads through MiXCR, storing one row per CDR3 protein. The table lists around 530,000 distinct CDR3 sequences, roughly a sixth of them singletons. This specimen comes from a study of T cells after yellow fever vaccination. Study-level points and caveats: Clones that expanded after primary vaccination mostly reappeared after the booster (approximately 96% CD4, 75% to 90% CD8). Of the clonotypes, a small share occurred in both CD4 and CD8 compartments.

From germline, CDR1 is SGHDT and CDR2 YYEEEE. The ends were cut back, 1 base at V and 4 bases at J, with 11 bases in the middle. The CDR3 is made up of 14 amino acids. The rearrangement links TRBV5-6 to TRBJ1-2; D is possibly TRBD1 (5 bases). This receptor was obtained from a young man who received the YFV17D yellow fever vaccine. The source material was PBMCs, sampled about 5 days after the first yellow fever vaccination. CDR3 bases: TGTGCCAGCAGCTTGCCAGGGCAGATCTATGGCTACACCTTC. Protein product: CASSLPGQIYGYTF.